The rows below give T cell receptor beta chains drawn from one sample of a study of identical twins. TCRdb processed the 5' RACE reads anew with MiXCR; each CDR3 protein has one entry. The sample comprises hundreds of thousands of distinct CDR3 sequences, approximately 13% of which are singletons, and about 1.5% rests with the top ten. A further study also used this sample, focusing on yellow fever vaccine responses in identical twins.

Sequenced: PBMCs. These receptors were collected from a woman between 18 and 29 years old in good health. CDR3s include the opening cysteine and the closing phenylalanine or tryptophan. D genes are given only for firm matches. The listing skips clone size in some rows; elsewhere it reads once, few, many or a size class.

CDR3nt: TGTGCCACCAGTGAGTTAGGCACGGGGAGGGGAAGCGGAGAGACCCAGTACTTC
CDR3aa: CATSELGTGRGSGETQYF
len: 18
abundance: .
j_gene: TRBJ2-5
v_gene: TRBV24-1
d_gene: TRBD2

CDR3nt: TGTGCCACCACCGGGACAGCTAACTATGGCTACACCTTC
CDR3aa: CATTGTANYGYTF
len: 13
abundance: few
j_gene: TRBJ1-2
v_gene: TRBV2
d_gene: TRBD1

CDR3nt: TGTGCCAGCAGCACCCAACCCTCGGGACAGGGTTATGAGCAGTTCTTC
CDR3aa: CASSTQPSGQGYEQFF
len: 16
abundance: few
j_gene: TRBJ2-1
v_gene: TRBV21-1
d_gene: .

CDR3nt: TGTGCCAGCAGTCCGACACGGAACACCGGGGAGCTGTTTTTT
CDR3aa: CASSPTRNTGELFF
len: 14
abundance: many
j_gene: TRBJ2-2
v_gene: TRBV12-3/TRBV12-4
d_gene: .

CDR3nt: TGTGCCAGCGGGGACTATGGCTACACCTTC
CDR3aa: CASGDYGYTF
len: 10
abundance: .
j_gene: TRBJ1-2
v_gene: TRBV28
d_gene: .

CDR3nt: TGCGCCAGCTCCATAGCGGGTGGGGGCTCGAATGAGCAGCTCTTC
CDR3aa: CASSIAGGGSNEQLF
len: 15
abundance: .
j_gene: TRBJ2-1
v_gene: TRBV5-1
d_gene: .

CDR3nt: TGTGCCAGCAGTTGGGAGCTGGGCGAGCAGTACTTC
CDR3aa: CASSWELGEQYF
len: 12
abundance: many
j_gene: TRBJ2-7
v_gene: TRBV12-3/TRBV12-4
d_gene: .

CDR3nt: TGTGCCAGCAGTGGGGACCGGGACAGGGGGCCTGGCGCGAACACCGGGGAGCTGTTTTTT
CDR3aa: CASSGDRDRGPGANTGELFF
len: 20
abundance: .
j_gene: TRBJ2-2
v_gene: TRBV2
d_gene: TRBD1

CDR3nt: TGTGCCAGCAGTTCAAAGACTGGCTCCTACAATGAGCAGTTCTTC
CDR3aa: CASSSKTGSYNEQFF
len: 15
abundance: many
j_gene: TRBJ2-1
v_gene: TRBV12-3/TRBV12-4
d_gene: .

CDR3nt: TGTGCCAGCAGCTTAGCGTTGCTTCCCGAGCAGTACTTC
CDR3aa: CASSLALLPEQYF
len: 13
abundance: .
j_gene: TRBJ2-7
v_gene: TRBV7-9
d_gene: .

CDR3nt: TGTGCCAGCAGTTTCACAGGGGGCTGGAGCTCCTACAATGAGCAGTTCTTC
CDR3aa: CASSFTGGWSSYNEQFF
len: 17
abundance: .
j_gene: TRBJ2-1
v_gene: TRBV12-3/TRBV12-4
d_gene: TRBD1

CDR3nt: TGTGCCAGCAGTTTTGAGGGGACCCACGAGCAGTACTTC
CDR3aa: CASSFEGTHEQYF
len: 13
abundance: .
j_gene: TRBJ2-7
v_gene: TRBV12-3/TRBV12-4
d_gene: .

CDR3nt: TGTGCCAGCACGGTCGAAAGCTCCTACAATGAGCAGTTCTTC
CDR3aa: CASTVESSYNEQFF
len: 14
abundance: few
j_gene: TRBJ2-1
v_gene: TRBV2
d_gene: .

CDR3nt: TGCAGTGCTAGTGTTGCGGGGATAACCTACGAGCAGTACTTC
CDR3aa: CSASVAGITYEQYF
len: 14
abundance: .
j_gene: TRBJ2-7
v_gene: TRBV20-1
d_gene: .

CDR3nt: TGTGCCAGCAGCCTAGGGACAGGGCCATGGGATGAGCAGTTCTTC
CDR3aa: CASSLGTGPWDEQFF
len: 15
abundance: few
j_gene: TRBJ2-1
v_gene: TRBV11-2
d_gene: TRBD1

CDR3nt: TGTGCCAGCAGCTCCCCAGGGACTAGCGGGAGATTCCCCATCCCAGATACGCAGTATTTT
CDR3aa: CASSSPGTSGRFPIPDTQYF
len: 20
abundance: many
j_gene: TRBJ2-3
v_gene: TRBV5-6
d_gene: TRBD2

CDR3nt: TGCAGCGTTGGCAGGGGCCGCGCCTACGAGCAGTACTTC
CDR3aa: CSVGRGRAYEQYF
len: 13
abundance: few
j_gene: TRBJ2-7
v_gene: TRBV29-1
d_gene: .

CDR3nt: TGTGCCAGCAGTGAAGAATGGTGGGATGAGCAGTTCTTC
CDR3aa: CASSEEWWDEQFF
len: 13
abundance: .
j_gene: TRBJ2-1
v_gene: TRBV2
d_gene: .

CDR3nt: TGCAGTGCCTTAACTCTGACTAGCGGATATTCTAGCACAGATACGCAGTATTTT
CDR3aa: CSALTLTSGYSSTDTQYF
len: 18
abundance: few
j_gene: TRBJ2-3
v_gene: TRBV20-1
d_gene: TRBD2

CDR3nt: TGCGCCAGCAGCTTGGAAGCAGGGTTGGTTTCACCCCTCCACTTT
CDR3aa: CASSLEAGLVSPLHF
len: 15
abundance: few
j_gene: TRBJ1-6
v_gene: TRBV5-1
d_gene: .

CDR3nt: TGTGCCAGCAGCTCGACCCGGGGGGCAGATACGCAGTATTTT
CDR3aa: CASSSTRGADTQYF
len: 14
abundance: few
j_gene: TRBJ2-3
v_gene: TRBV7-3
d_gene: TRBD2

CDR3nt: TGTGCCAGCAGCAAAACCGACCAAAGAGGGAACATTCAGTACTTC
CDR3aa: CASSKTDQRGNIQYF
len: 15
abundance: many
j_gene: TRBJ2-4
v_gene: TRBV21-1
d_gene: .

CDR3nt: TGCAGCGTGCGAGGAGGGTATTATTTAGGAGAGACCCAGTACTTC
CDR3aa: CSVRGGYYLGETQYF
len: 15
abundance: .
j_gene: TRBJ2-5
v_gene: TRBV29-1
d_gene: .

CDR3nt: TGTGCCAGCAGTGAAGCGAGGGGGCCCTACGAGCAGTACTTC
CDR3aa: CASSEARGPYEQYF
len: 14
abundance: few
j_gene: TRBJ2-7
v_gene: TRBV25-1
d_gene: TRBD1

CDR3nt: TGTGCCAGCAGTTTACTAGCGGACACCGGGGAGCTGTTTTTT
CDR3aa: CASSLLADTGELFF
len: 14
abundance: few
j_gene: TRBJ2-2
v_gene: TRBV12-3/TRBV12-4
d_gene: TRBD2

CDR3nt: TGTGCCAGCAGTTACTCAGAAACAGGGGGCTATGGCACAGATACGCAGTATTTT
CDR3aa: CASSYSETGGYGTDTQYF
len: 18
abundance: few
j_gene: TRBJ2-3
v_gene: TRBV6-5
d_gene: TRBD1

CDR3nt: TGTGCCAGCAGTTTAGCGGGGGACCCTGCAGGATACGAGCAGTACTTC
CDR3aa: CASSLAGDPAGYEQYF
len: 16
abundance: few
j_gene: TRBJ2-7
v_gene: TRBV12-3/TRBV12-4
d_gene: .

CDR3nt: TGCAGTGCTAAGACAGGGGGAAGCACAGATACGCAGTATTTT
CDR3aa: CSAKTGGSTDTQYF
len: 14
abundance: few
j_gene: TRBJ2-3
v_gene: TRBV20-1
d_gene: TRBD1